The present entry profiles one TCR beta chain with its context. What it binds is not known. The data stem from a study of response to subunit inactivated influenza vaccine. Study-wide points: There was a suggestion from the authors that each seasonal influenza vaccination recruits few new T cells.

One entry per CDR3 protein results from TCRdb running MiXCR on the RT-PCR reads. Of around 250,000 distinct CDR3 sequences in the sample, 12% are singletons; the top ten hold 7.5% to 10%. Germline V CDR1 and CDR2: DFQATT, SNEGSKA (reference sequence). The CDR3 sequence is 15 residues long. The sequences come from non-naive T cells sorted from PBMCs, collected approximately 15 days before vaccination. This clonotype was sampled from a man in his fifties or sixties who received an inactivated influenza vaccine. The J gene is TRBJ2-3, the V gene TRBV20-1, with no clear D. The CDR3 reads CFAPVLPHRADTQYF. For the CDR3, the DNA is TGCTTTGCCCCGGTGCTCCCCCACCGGGCAGATACGCAGTATTTT.